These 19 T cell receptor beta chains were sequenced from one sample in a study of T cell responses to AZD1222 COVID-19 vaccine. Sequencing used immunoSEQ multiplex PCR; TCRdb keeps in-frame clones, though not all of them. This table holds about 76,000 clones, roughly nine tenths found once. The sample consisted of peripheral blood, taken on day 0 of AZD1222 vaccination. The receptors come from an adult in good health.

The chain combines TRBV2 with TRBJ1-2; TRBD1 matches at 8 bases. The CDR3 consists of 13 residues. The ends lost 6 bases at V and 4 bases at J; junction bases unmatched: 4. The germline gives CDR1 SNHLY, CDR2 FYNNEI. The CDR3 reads CASSAQGGYGYTF. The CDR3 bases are TGTGCCAGCAGCGCACAGGGGGGCTATGGCTACACCTTC.

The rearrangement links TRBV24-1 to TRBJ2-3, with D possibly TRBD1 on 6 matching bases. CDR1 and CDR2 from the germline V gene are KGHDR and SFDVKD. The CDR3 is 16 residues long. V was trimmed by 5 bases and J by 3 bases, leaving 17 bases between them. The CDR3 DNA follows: TGTGCCACCAGTGTCGTGGCAGGGGATTGGACAGATACGCAGTATTTT. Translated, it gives CATSVVAGDWTDTQYF.

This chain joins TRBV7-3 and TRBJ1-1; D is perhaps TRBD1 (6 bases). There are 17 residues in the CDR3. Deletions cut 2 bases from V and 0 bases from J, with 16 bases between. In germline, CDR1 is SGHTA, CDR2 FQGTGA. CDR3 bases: TGTGCCAGCAGCTTATTTCAGGGGACGACGTTGAACACTGAAGCTTTCTTT. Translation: CASSLFQGTTLNTEAFF. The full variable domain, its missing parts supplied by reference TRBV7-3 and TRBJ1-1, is GAGVSQTPSNKVTEKGKYVELRCDPISGHTALYWYRQSLGQGPEFLIYFQGTGAADDSGLPNDRFFAVRPEGSVSTLKIQRTERGDSAVYLCASSLFQGTTLNTEAFFGQGTRLTVV.

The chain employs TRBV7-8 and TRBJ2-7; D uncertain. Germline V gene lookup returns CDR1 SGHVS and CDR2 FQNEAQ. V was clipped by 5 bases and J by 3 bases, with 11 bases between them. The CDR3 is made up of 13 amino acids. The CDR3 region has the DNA TGTGCCAGCAGCCCAGGCCAGCGCTACGAGCAGTACTTC. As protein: CASSPGQRYEQYF.

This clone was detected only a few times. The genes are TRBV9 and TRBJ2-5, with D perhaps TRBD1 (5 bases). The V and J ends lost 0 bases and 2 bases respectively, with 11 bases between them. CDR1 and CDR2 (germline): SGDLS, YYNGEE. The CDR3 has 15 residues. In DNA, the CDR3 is TGTGCCAGCAGCGTAGGGCAGGGTCATCAAGAGACCCAGTACTTC. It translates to CASSVGQGHQETQYF.

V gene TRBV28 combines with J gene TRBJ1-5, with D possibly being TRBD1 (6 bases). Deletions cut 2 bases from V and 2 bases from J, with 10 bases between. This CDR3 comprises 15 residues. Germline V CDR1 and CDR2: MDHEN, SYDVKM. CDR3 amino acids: CASSLASGGNQPQHF. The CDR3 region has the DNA TGTGCCAGCAGTTTAGCGTCAGGGGGCAATCAGCCCCAGCATTTT. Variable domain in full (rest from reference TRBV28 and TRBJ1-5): DVKVTQSSRYLVKRTGEKVFLECVQDMDHENMFWYRQDPGLGLRLIYFSYDVKMKEKGDIPEGYSVSREKKERFSLILESASTNQTSMYLCASSLASGGNQPQHFGDGTRLSIL.

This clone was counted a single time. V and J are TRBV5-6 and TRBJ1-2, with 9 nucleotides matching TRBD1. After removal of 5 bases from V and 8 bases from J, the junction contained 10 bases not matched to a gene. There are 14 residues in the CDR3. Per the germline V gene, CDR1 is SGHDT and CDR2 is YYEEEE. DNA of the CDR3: TGTGCCAGCAGGGGAACAGGGGGCGATTGGGGCTACACCTTC. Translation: CASRGTGGDWGYTF. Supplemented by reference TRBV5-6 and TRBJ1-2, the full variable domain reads DAGVTQSPTHLIKTRGQQVTLRCSPKSGHDTVSWYQQALGQGPQFIFQYYEEEERQRGNFPDRFSGHQFPNYSSELNVNALLLGDSALYLCASRGTGGDWGYTFGSGTRLTVV.

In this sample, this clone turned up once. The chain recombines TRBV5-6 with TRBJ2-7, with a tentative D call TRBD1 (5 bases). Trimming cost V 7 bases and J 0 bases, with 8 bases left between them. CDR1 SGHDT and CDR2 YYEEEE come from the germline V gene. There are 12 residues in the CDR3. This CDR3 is CASGRDSYEQYF. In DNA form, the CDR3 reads TGTGCCAGCGGCAGGGACTCCTACGAGCAGTACTTC.

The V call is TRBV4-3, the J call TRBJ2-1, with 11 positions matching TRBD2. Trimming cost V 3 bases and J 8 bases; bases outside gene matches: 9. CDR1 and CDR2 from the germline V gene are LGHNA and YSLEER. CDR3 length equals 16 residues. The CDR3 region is CASSQLLAGDNDEQFF. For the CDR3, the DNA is TGCGCCAGCAGCCAGCTACTAGCGGGAGATAACGATGAGCAGTTCTTC.

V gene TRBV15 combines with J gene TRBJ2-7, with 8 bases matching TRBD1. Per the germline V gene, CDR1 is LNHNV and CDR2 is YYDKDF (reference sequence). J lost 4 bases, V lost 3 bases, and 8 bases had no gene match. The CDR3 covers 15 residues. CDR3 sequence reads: CATSSHRDRLYEQYF. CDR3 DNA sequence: TGTGCCACCAGCAGCCACCGGGACAGGCTATACGAGCAGTACTTC.

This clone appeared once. The CDR3 nucleotides read TGCGCCAGCAGCTTGGAGGGTATAGGTTACAATGAGCAGTTCTTC. It is translated as CASSLEGIGYNEQFF. The J gene is TRBJ2-1, the V gene TRBV5-1; D is ambiguous. The CDR3 totals 15 residues. Trimming left V 0 bases short and J 4 bases short, with 11 bases between. From germline, CDR1 is SGHRS and CDR2 YFSETQ.

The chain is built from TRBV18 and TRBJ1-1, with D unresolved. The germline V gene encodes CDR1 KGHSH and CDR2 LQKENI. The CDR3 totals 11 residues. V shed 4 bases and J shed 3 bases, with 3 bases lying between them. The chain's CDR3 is CASSRDTEAFF. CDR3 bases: TGTGCCAGCTCACGGGACACTGAAGCTTTCTTT.

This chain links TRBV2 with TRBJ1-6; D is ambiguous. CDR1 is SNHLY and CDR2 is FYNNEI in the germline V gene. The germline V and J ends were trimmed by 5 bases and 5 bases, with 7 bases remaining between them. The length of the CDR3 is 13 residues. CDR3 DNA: TGTGCCAGCAGTAGGGCGGATAATTCACCCCTCCACTTT. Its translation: CASSRADNSPLHF.

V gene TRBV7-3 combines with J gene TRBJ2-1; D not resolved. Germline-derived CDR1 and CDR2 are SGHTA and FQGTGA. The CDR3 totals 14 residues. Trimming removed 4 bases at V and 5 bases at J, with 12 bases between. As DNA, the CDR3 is TGTGCCAGCAGCTCCTTAGGGCCTCACAATGAGCAGTTCTTC. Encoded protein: CASSSLGPHNEQFF.

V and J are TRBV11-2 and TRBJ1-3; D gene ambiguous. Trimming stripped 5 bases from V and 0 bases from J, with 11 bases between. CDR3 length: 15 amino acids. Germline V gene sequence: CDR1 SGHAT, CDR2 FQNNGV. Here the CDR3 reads CASSGRGSSGNTIYF. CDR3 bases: TGTGCCAGCAGCGGGAGAGGCTCCTCTGGAAACACCATATATTTT.

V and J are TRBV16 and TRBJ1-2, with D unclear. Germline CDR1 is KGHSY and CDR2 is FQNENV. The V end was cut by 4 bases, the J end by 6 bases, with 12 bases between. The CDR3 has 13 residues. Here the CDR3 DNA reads TGTGCCAGCAGCCTACTTAGGGAAGATGGCTACACCTTC. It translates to CASSLLREDGYTF.

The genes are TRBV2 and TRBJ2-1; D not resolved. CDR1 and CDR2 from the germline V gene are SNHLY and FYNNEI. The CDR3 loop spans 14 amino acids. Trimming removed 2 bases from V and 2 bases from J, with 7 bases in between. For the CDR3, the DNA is TGTGCCAGCAGTGAATGGGCCCCCTACAATGAGCAGTTCTTC. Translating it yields CASSEWAPYNEQFF. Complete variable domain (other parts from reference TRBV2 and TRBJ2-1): EPEVTQTPSHQVTQMGQEVILRCVPISNHLYFYWYRQILGQKVEFLVSFYNNEISEKSEIFDDQFSVERPDGSNFTLKIRSTKLEDSAMYFCASSEWAPYNEQFFGPGTRLTVL.

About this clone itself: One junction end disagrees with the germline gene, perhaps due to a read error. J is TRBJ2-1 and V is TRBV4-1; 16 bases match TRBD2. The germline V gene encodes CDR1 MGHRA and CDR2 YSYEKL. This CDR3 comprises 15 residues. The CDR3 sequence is CASSLLGLAGGYRVF. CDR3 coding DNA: TGCGCCAGCAGCCTCCTGGGACTAGCGGGGGGGTACAGGGTCTTC.

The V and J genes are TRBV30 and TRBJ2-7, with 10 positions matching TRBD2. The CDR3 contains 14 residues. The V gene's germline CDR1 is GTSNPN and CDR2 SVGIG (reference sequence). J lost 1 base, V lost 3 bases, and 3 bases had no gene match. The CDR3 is CAWRTSGNSYEQYF. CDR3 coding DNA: TGTGCCTGGAGAACTAGCGGGAATTCCTACGAGCAGTACTTC.